This record looks at one TCR beta chain sequence and its context. Its antigen remains unknown. 5'RACE template switching built TCR beta cDNA with unique molecular identifiers. TCRdb re-called the 5' RACE reads and gives one entry per CDR3 protein, without DNA. The specimen's table records 500,000 to 700,000 distinct CDR3 sequences. This entry belongs to a study of T cells expressing NK-cell markers. About the study: In sorted CD3+CD56+NKG2C+, CD3+CD56+NKG2C- and CD3+CD56-NKG2C+ T cells, TCR beta repertoires were obtained. Broader study findings: Unclear, still, was the HCMV specificity of the expanded NKG2C+ T cell clones. Dominance of the CD3+CD56-NKG2C+ fraction by these clonotypes also held in several donors.

Germline assignment: CDR1 SEHNR and CDR2 FQNEAQ (reference sequence). The CDR3 extends over 16 amino acids. The chain combines TRBV7-9 with TRBJ2-7; the D call of TRBD2 rests on TCRdb alone, since no DNA is present to check it. The sequenced sample consisted of blood T cells: a sorted CD56 or NKG2C T cell subset, CD4+ or CD8+ T cells, or bulk PBMC T cells (not recorded which). This sequence originates from a man aged 18 to 30 in good health. The CDR3 is CASSSKMIRLAGEQYF.